A single sample is the source of the 13 T cell receptor beta chains below, sequenced in a study of CD8 T cells in ankylosing spondylitis. Study findings and constraints: Blood from ankylosing spondylitis patients appeared to carry a characteristic roughly 8-variant TCR beta motif.

Using its own MiXCR run on the 5' RACE reads, TCRdb lists one record per CDR3 protein. The sample shows about 400,000 distinct CDR3 sequences, about 22% of them seen only once. Their cognate antigens are unknown. Sequences were obtained from blood, either unsorted or a sorted T cell fraction (not recorded which). These receptors were taken from a male donor with ankylosing spondylitis.

There are many counts of this clonotype. The V and J genes are TRBV6-1 and TRBJ2-7; 7 bases fit TRBD2. The CDR3 extends over 15 amino acids. Trimming cost V 6 bases and J 0 bases; bases outside gene matches: 8. Germline V gene data show CDR1 as MNHNS and CDR2 as SASEGT. CDR3 DNA sequence: TGTGCCAGCAGCCCGGGGGGAGACAGCTCCTACGAGCAGTACTTC. Protein product: CASSPGGDSSYEQYF.

The sample holds many counts of this clonotype. Mismatch with germline at one junction end may stem from a read error. V gene TRBV12-3 or TRBV12-4 combines with J gene TRBJ2-7, with D perhaps matching TRBD2 (5 bases). The CDR3 extends over 14 amino acids. CDR3 sequence reads: CASSLGAGTYEQYF. In DNA, the CDR3 is TGCGCCAGCAGCTTGGGAGCTGGCACCTACGAGCAGTACTTC.

J is TRBJ2-6 and V is TRBV7-8; D may be TRBD1 (6 bases). The CDR3 runs to 15 residues. V lost 5 bases and J lost 4, with 12 bases in between. Germline CDR1 SGHVS, CDR2 FQNEAQ. In DNA, the CDR3 is TGTGCCAGCAGCCTGGGGACAACCGGGGCCAACGTCCTGACTTTC. Amino acids: CASSLGTTGANVLTF.

The J gene is TRBJ2-7, the V gene TRBV4-1; unclear D gene. From germline, CDR1 is MGHRA and CDR2 YSYEKL. Trimming took off 0 bases at V and 4 bases at J, with 22 bases between the two ends. The CDR3 spans 18 residues. Here the CDR3 reads CASSQDIRSPTTFYEQYF. The CDR3 DNA sequence: TGCGCCAGCAGCCAAGATATCCGGTCCCCCACCACTTTTTACGAGCAGTACTTC.

The gene calls are TRBV5-1 and TRBJ2-5, with unresolved D. Germline V gene lookup returns CDR1 SGHRS and CDR2 YFSETQ. The CDR3 spans 15 residues. Trimming shortened V by 2 bases and J by 0 bases, and 11 bases separated the two germline ends. CDR3 sequence: CASSFSTSYQETQYF. The CDR3 DNA sequence: TGCGCCAGCAGCTTTTCGACAAGCTACCAAGAGACCCAGTACTTC.

This clonotype was counted only a few times. The chain combines TRBV3-1 with TRBJ2-6; D possibly corresponds to TRBD1 (6 bases). Germline CDR1 and CDR2: LGHDT and YNNKEL (reference sequence). The CDR3 totals 16 residues. The V end lost 3 bases, the J end lost 4 bases, and 13 bases lay between the germline ends. CDR3: CASSHYQGTGANVLTF. In DNA, the CDR3 is TGTGCCAGCAGCCATTATCAGGGGACCGGGGCCAACGTCCTGACTTTC. The full variable domain, rest sourced from reference TRBV3-1 and TRBJ2-6, is DTAVSQTPKYLVTQMGNDKSIKCEQNLGHDTMYWYKQDSKKFLKIMFSYNNKELIINETVPNRFSPKSPDKAHLNLHINSLELGDSAVYFCASSHYQGTGANVLTFGAGSRLTVL.

The chain uses TRBV3-1 and TRBJ2-7, with no clear D. The CDR3 consists of 14 residues. Looked up from germline, CDR1 is LGHDT and CDR2 is YNNKEL (reference sequence). The V and J ends lost 1 base and 2 bases respectively, with 9 bases between them. The CDR3 sequence: CASSQGAVPYEQYF. CDR3 sequence (DNA): TGTGCCAGCAGCCAAGGGGCAGTACCCTACGAGCAGTACTTC.

The table lists this clonotype with many counts. The chain links TRBV20-1 to TRBJ2-2, with D possibly being TRBD2 (5 bases). Germline CDR1 DFQATT, CDR2 SNEGSKA (reference sequence). V was clipped by 5 bases and J by 4 bases, with 17 bases between them. The CDR3 consists of 15 residues. The CDR3 loop is CSADFGRAGTGELFF. The CDR3 DNA reads TGCAGTGCTGACTTTGGGCGCGCGGGCACCGGGGAGCTGTTTTTT.

The chain employs TRBV29-1 and TRBJ2-7; a possible D gene is TRBD2 (6 bases). CDR3 length: 12 amino acids. Germline V gives CDR1 SQVTM, CDR2 ANQGSEA. The V end was cut by 6 bases, the J end by 3 bases, with 12 bases between. The CDR3 is CSVGGGGYEQYF. In DNA form, the CDR3 reads TGCAGCGTGGGGGGTGGCGGCTACGAGCAGTACTTC.

This clonotype has a handful of counts. V gene TRBV12-3 or TRBV12-4 combines with J gene TRBJ2-1; TRBD2 might be the D (5 bases). Trimming cost V 0 bases and J 3 bases, with 6 bases left between them. The CDR3 contains 14 residues. The CDR3: CASSLATSYNEQFF. CDR3 coding DNA: TGTGCCAGCAGTTTAGCCACTAGCTACAATGAGCAGTTCTTC.

This clonotype was seen a handful of times. The chain joins TRBV6-2 or TRBV6-3 to TRBJ2-7, with TRBD1 identical over 7 bases. The V gene's germline CDR1 is MNHEY and CDR2 SVGEGT. The junction had 16 bases not matched to a gene; V was cut back by 8 bases and J by 0 bases. CDR3 length equals 17 residues. CDR3 in amino acids: CASRPGTDVILSYEQYF. The CDR3 nucleotides are TGTGCCAGCCGCCCCGGGACAGATGTTATCCTCTCCTACGAGCAGTACTTC.

There are a few counts of this clonotype. This chain uses TRBV18 with TRBJ1-5, with 8 bases aligning to TRBD1. V trimming: 4 bases; J trimming: 5 bases; junction bases outside the gene matches: 10. This CDR3 contains 16 residues. From germline, CDR1 is KGHSH and CDR2 LQKENI. The CDR3 region is CASSRQGPGGDQPQHF. The CDR3, as DNA: TGTGCCAGCTCACGACAGGGGCCAGGAGGGGATCAGCCCCAGCATTTT. Full variable domain (missing parts from reference TRBV18 and TRBJ1-5): NAGVMQNPRHLVRRRGQEARLRCSPMKGHSHVYWYRQLPEEGLKFMVYLQKENIIDESGMPKERFSAEFPKEGPSILRIQQVVRGDSAAYFCASSRQGPGGDQPQHFGDGTRLSIL.

This rearrangement joins TRBV20-1 to TRBJ2-1; 10 bases are shared with TRBD2. The germline V gene encodes CDR1 DFQATT and CDR2 SNEGSKA (reference sequence). The CDR3 runs 16 residues. V was pared by 5 bases and J by 5 bases, with 12 bases of the junction left unmatched. Here the CDR3 DNA reads TGCAGTGCTCTCACTTTCCTAGCGGGAGCCCACAATGAGCAGTTCTTC. It yields the protein CSALTFLAGAHNEQFF.